This entry describes one T cell receptor beta chain. At one boundary the junction diverges from the germline segment, which might be a read error. The data derive from a study of tumor-infiltrating lymphocytes in primary liver carcinoma. Unsorted bulk tissue of roughly 20-34 mg yielded co-extracted RNA and DNA. Reverse transcription of 500 ng total RNA with a constant-region primer produced TCR beta cDNA. Construction of TCR beta libraries relied on three successive nested multiplex PCR rounds employing slightly modified ARM-PCR. TCRdb passed the multiplex PCR reads through MiXCR, listing each CDR3 protein once. The sample lists about 32,000 distinct CDR3 sequences; roughly 74% were seen once. This sequence was found in a man aged 40-55 years with primary liver carcinoma and hepatitis B virus infection. Material for sequencing was liver tumor tissue from sampling region 4. Subset indicated: tumor region T4, right-lateral pole.

In DNA form, the CDR3 reads TGCGCCAGCAGTCAATTCCCCCCCCATGCGGACAATGAGCAGTCCTTC. Residues: CASSQFPPHADNEQSF. The J gene is TRBJ2-1, the V gene TRBV4-3; D might be TRBD1 (5 bases). Germline CDR1 and CDR2: LGHNA and YSLEER. The CDR3 runs 16 residues.